The 32 T cell receptor beta chains in this list originate from one sample, sequenced in a study of T cells in localized non-small cell lung cancer. Sequencing used immunoSEQ multiplex PCR; TCRdb keeps in-frame clones, though not all of them. The table records about 83,000 clones, 65% to 85% of them present only once. This specimen consisted of peripheral blood, obtained before any cancer treatment. Receptor source: a female donor over 55 with stage I lung adenocarcinoma.

V and J are TRBV30 and TRBJ1-1; D may be TRBD1 (6 bases). The CDR3 loop spans 12 amino acids. The ends were cut back, 4 bases at V and 5 bases at J, with 11 bases in the middle. Germline V gene lookup returns CDR1 GTSNPN and CDR2 SVGIG (reference sequence). The CDR3 coding sequence is TGTGCCTGGACTCAGGGGAAGACTGAAGCTTTCTTT. Translated, it gives CAWTQGKTEAFF.

The chain recombines TRBV7-9 with TRBJ1-2; possible D gene TRBD1, 6 bases. This CDR3 region has 14 residues. Between the trimmed V and J ends, which lost 5 bases and 2 bases, there was a span of 12 bases. From germline, CDR1 is SEHNR and CDR2 FQNEAQ (reference sequence). CDR3 in DNA: TGTGCCAGCAGCCCAGGGGACGGGAACTATGGCTACACCTTC. This encodes CASSPGDGNYGYTF.

The V gene is TRBV5-1, the J gene TRBJ2-1; 10 nucleotides align to TRBD2. The V gene end was trimmed by 1 base and the J gene end by 7 bases; junction bases not matched to a gene: 2. The CDR3 consists of 14 residues. Germline CDR1 SGHRS, CDR2 YFSETQ. The DNA for the CDR3 is TGCGCCAGCAGCTTGACTAGCGGGATAAATGAGCAGTTCTTC. It codes for CASSLTSGINEQFF.

This sequence joins TRBV5-8 and TRBJ2-7; 14 nucleotides line up with TRBD2. The CDR3 consists of 17 residues. From germline, CDR1 is SGHTS and CDR2 YDEGEE. V trimming: 3 bases; J trimming: 0 bases; junction bases outside the gene matches: 5. CDR3 loop: CASSSGTSGSPSYEQYF. CDR3 bases: TGTGCCAGCAGCTCCGGGACTAGCGGGAGTCCCTCCTACGAGCAGTACTTC.

The rearrangement links TRBV7-9 to TRBJ2-5; TRBD1 matches at 8 bases. Germline CDR1 and CDR2: SEHNR and FQNEAQ (reference sequence). V lost 2 bases and J lost 3; bases outside the gene matches: 2. The CDR3 totals 14 residues. The CDR3 region is CASSLHRGEETQYF. The CDR3 nucleotides read TGTGCCAGCAGCTTACACAGGGGGGAAGAGACCCAGTACTTC.

The rearrangement links TRBV2 to TRBJ1-1, with 7 bases aligning to TRBD1. Germline V lookup: CDR1 SNHLY, CDR2 FYNNEI. Unmatched junction bases numbered 3, after V lost 3 bases and J lost 5 bases. The CDR3 has 13 amino acids. In DNA, the CDR3 is TGTGCCAGCAGTGAGAGACAGGGAACTGAAGCTTTCTTT. Residues: CASSERQGTEAFF.

The V gene is TRBV6-1, the J gene TRBJ1-3, with D possibly matching TRBD1 (6 bases). V lost 7 bases, J lost 2 bases, and 9 bases lay in between. This CDR3 comprises 13 residues. The V gene's germline CDR1 is MNHNS and CDR2 SASEGT. This CDR3 reads CASISGAGNTIYF. CDR3 sequence (DNA): TGTGCCAGCATTTCAGGGGCTGGAAACACCATATATTTT.

CDR3 DNA sequence: TGTGCCTGGAGTTTGGACAGGTCTTCACCCCTCCACTTT. Its translation: CAWSLDRSSPLHF. The gene calls are TRBV30 and TRBJ1-6; the match to TRBD1 covers 7 bases. This CDR3 is built from 13 residues. Trimming cost V 2 bases and J 9 bases; bases outside gene matches: 4. Germline V gene lookup returns CDR1 GTSNPN and CDR2 SVGIG (reference sequence).

This clone was counted ten times or more. The chain couples TRBV30 to TRBJ1-1; TRBD1 agrees at 7 bases. V lost 2 bases to trimming and J lost 8 bases; unmatched junction nucleotides: 11. CDR3 length equals 14 residues. Germline V gene lookup returns CDR1 GTSNPN and CDR2 SVGIG (reference sequence). CDR3 in DNA: TGTGCCTGGAGTAGGGGTCCGGGACAGCGAGAAGCTTTCTTT. As protein: CAWSRGPGQREAFF.

The V and J genes are TRBV7-2 and TRBJ2-3; 9 nucleotides match TRBD2. The CDR3 consists of 14 residues. J gave up 2 bases and V 7 bases, and 4 bases lay outside the gene matches. The germline V gene encodes CDR1 SGHTA and CDR2 FQGNSA. Written as DNA, the CDR3 is TGTGCCAGCAAAGAGCGGGGGGCCACAGATACGCAGTATTTT. It yields the protein CASKERGATDTQYF. Combining the CDR3 with reference TRBV7-2 and TRBJ2-3 gives the whole variable domain GAGVSQSPSNKVTEKGKDVELRCDPISGHTALYWYRQSLGQGLEFLIYFQGNSAPDKSGLPSDRFSAERTGGSVSTLTIQRTQQEDSAVYLCASKERGATDTQYFGPGTRLTVL.

This chain joins TRBV7-2 and TRBJ1-4; D remains unclear. V was clipped by 5 bases and J by 6 bases, with 10 bases between them. Germline CDR1 is SGHTA and CDR2 is FQGNSA. The CDR3 contains 13 residues. The chain's CDR3 is CASSQLGDEKLFF. For the CDR3, the DNA is TGTGCCAGCAGCCAACTTGGGGATGAAAAACTGTTTTTT. Full variable domain (remainder filled in from reference TRBV7-2 and TRBJ1-4): GAGVSQSPSNKVTEKGKDVELRCDPISGHTALYWYRQSLGQGLEFLIYFQGNSAPDKSGLPSDRFSAERTGGSVSTLTIQRTQQEDSAVYLCASSQLGDEKLFFGSGTQLSVL.

This clone qualifies as large. The chain recombines TRBV30 with TRBJ2-7, with D maybe TRBD1 (6 bases). There are 15 residues in the CDR3. The V and J ends lost 0 bases and 2 bases respectively, with 14 bases between them. The V gene's germline CDR1 is GTSNPN and CDR2 SVGIG (reference sequence). In DNA form, the CDR3 reads TGTGCCTGGAGTGTACATGAGGGACAAGCCTACGAGCAGTACTTC. Translating gives CAWSVHEGQAYEQYF.

This chain joins TRBV6-5 and TRBJ1-1; unclear D gene. V lost 8 bases and J 0 bases, leaving 13 bases between the germline ends. The CDR3 runs 14 residues. Per germline, CDR1 MNHEY and CDR2 SVGAGI. The chain's CDR3 is CASLKARMNTEAFF. The CDR3 nucleotides read TGTGCCAGCCTAAAAGCAAGGATGAACACTGAAGCTTTCTTT.

This clone was counted ten times or more. This rearrangement joins TRBV5-6 to TRBJ2-1, with TRBD1 matching 7 bases. The V gene end was trimmed by 4 bases and the J gene end by 4 bases; junction bases not matched to a gene: 8. Per germline, CDR1 SGHDT and CDR2 YYEEEE. There are 15 residues in the CDR3. Here the CDR3 reads CASSRGQPIYNEQFF. In DNA form, the CDR3 reads TGTGCCAGCAGCCGGGGACAGCCTATTTACAATGAGCAGTTCTTC.

The chain couples TRBV7-8 to TRBJ2-5; either TRBD1 or TRBD2 may fit D (6 bases each). CDR1 and CDR2 from the germline V gene are SGHVS and FQNEAQ. Trimming took off 7 bases at V and 9 bases at J, with 27 bases between the two ends. The CDR3 consists of 16 residues. The CDR3 is CASTELGGQGRKAQYF. In DNA form, the CDR3 reads TGTGCCAGCACAGAACTCGGGGGCCAGGGCCGAAAGGCCCAGTACTTC.

This clone was recorded only once. The chain carries TRBV6-1 and TRBJ2-3; D may match TRBD1 or TRBD2 (5 bases each). The CDR3 covers 15 residues. The germline V gene has CDR1 MNHNS and CDR2 SASEGT. V was clipped by 7 bases and J by 5 bases, with 19 bases between them. The CDR3 spells CASTVGRGAGDTQYF. CDR3 nucleotides: TGTGCCAGCACCGTCGGGCGAGGGGCCGGAGATACGCAGTATTTT.

V is TRBV19 and J is TRBJ1-5; 7 bases line up with TRBD1. V shed 10 bases, J shed 8 bases, and the junction held 17 bases outside the gene matches. The CDR3 is made up of 15 amino acids. CDR1 LNHDA and CDR2 SQIVND come from the germline V gene (reference sequence). In DNA, the CDR3 is TGTGCCACCCGACGATCGGGACAGTCAACCAAGCCCCAGCATTTT. This gives the protein CATRRSGQSTKPQHF.

The chain joins TRBV4-1 to TRBJ2-3, with 10 bases fitting TRBD2. The trim removed 0 bases at V and 2 bases at J, leaving 5 bases unmatched. Per germline, CDR1 MGHRA and CDR2 YSYEKL. This CDR3 region has 17 residues. The CDR3 DNA is TGCGCCAGCAGCCAAGAGGTTAGCGGGGGGTTCACAGATACGCAGTATTTT. It encodes CASSQEVSGGFTDTQYF.

The chain links TRBV6-1 to TRBJ1-5; TRBD1 is a possible D gene (6 bases). This CDR3 is built from 15 residues. Germline CDR1 is MNHNS and CDR2 is SASEGT. Deletions cut 2 bases from V and 4 bases from J, with 12 bases between. The CDR3 sequence is CASSERRGGNQPQHF. CDR3 bases: TGTGCCAGCAGTGAACGGAGGGGGGGGAATCAGCCCCAGCATTTT.

This clone was observed a handful of times. V gene TRBV30 combines with J gene TRBJ1-5, with TRBD1 as a possible D gene (5 bases). The germline CDR1 and CDR2 sequences are GTSNPN and SVGIG (reference sequence). The germline V and J ends were trimmed by 0 bases and 7 bases, with 10 bases remaining between them. This CDR3 has 13 amino acids. CDR3 residues: CAWSVRAKQPQHF. The DNA for the CDR3 is TGTGCCTGGAGTGTCAGGGCCAAGCAGCCCCAGCATTTT.

V gene TRBV7-2 combines with J gene TRBJ2-1; D not certain. This CDR3 comprises 14 residues. With 5 bases removed from V and 5 bases from J, the gap between germline ends came to 13 bases. CDR1 is SGHTA, CDR2 FQGNSA, per germline. The CDR3 loop reads CASSPYQSNNEQFF. The CDR3 DNA follows: TGTGCCAGCAGCCCCTATCAATCCAACAATGAGCAGTTCTTC.

The V call is TRBV6-5, the J call TRBJ1-1, with unresolved D. CDR1 and CDR2 (germline): MNHEY, SVGAGI. There are 16 residues in the CDR3. V shed 0 bases and J shed 3 bases, with 14 bases lying between them. DNA for the CDR3: TGTGCCAGCAGTTACTCGACCGTCAGCTCGGACACTGAAGCTTTCTTT. It specifies CASSYSTVSSDTEAFF.

The genes are TRBV15 and TRBJ2-1; 10 bases align to TRBD2. The germline V gene has CDR1 LNHNV and CDR2 YYDKDF (reference sequence). The ends lost 0 bases at V and 3 bases at J; junction bases unmatched: 11. The CDR3 extends over 19 amino acids. CDR3 loop: CATSRDAASSGGVYNEQFF. The CDR3 region has the DNA TGTGCCACCAGCAGAGATGCCGCCTCCAGCGGGGGGGTCTACAATGAGCAGTTCTTC.

Only one count was recorded for this clone. This chain connects TRBV27 to TRBJ2-1; tentative D call: TRBD1 (6 bases). Trimming took 8 bases from V and 2 from J, leaving 16 bases between them. The CDR3 extends over 15 amino acids. The germline V gene has CDR1 MNHEY and CDR2 SMNVEV (reference sequence). CDR3: CASALGRGTYNEQFF. The DNA of the CDR3 is TGTGCCAGCGCCTTGGGCAGGGGAACCTACAATGAGCAGTTCTTC.

The chain uses TRBV7-9 and TRBJ1-1, with D possibly matching TRBD1 (5 bases). V was shortened by 7 bases and J by 7 bases, with 7 bases between the two germline ends. Germline lookup yields CDR1 SEHNR and CDR2 FQNEAQ (reference sequence). This CDR3 is built from 10 residues. This CDR3 reads CASTQGEAFF. In DNA form, the CDR3 reads TGTGCCAGCACCCAGGGTGAAGCTTTCTTT.

The chain employs TRBV19 and TRBJ2-1; D might be TRBD1 (5 bases). The germline V gene encodes CDR1 LNHDA and CDR2 SQIVND (reference sequence). The CDR3 is 12 amino acids. The V gene lost 7 bases and the J gene lost 8 bases, with 12 bases spanning the gap. Here the CDR3 reads CASKTDKHEQFF. The CDR3, as DNA: TGTGCCAGTAAGACAGACAAGCATGAGCAGTTCTTC.

The chain joins TRBV2 to TRBJ1-1; D perhaps matches TRBD1 (6 bases). This CDR3 spans 14 amino acids. Germline-derived CDR1 and CDR2 are SNHLY and FYNNEI. The V and J ends lost 6 bases and 5 bases respectively, with 16 bases between them. Written as DNA, the CDR3 is TGTGCCAGCAGCGGAGCTACAGGGTCTACTGAAGCTTTCTTT. Translation: CASSGATGSTEAFF.

A few counts support this clone. The J gene is TRBJ2-1, the V gene TRBV2; 8 bases map to TRBD1. Germline V gene sequence: CDR1 SNHLY, CDR2 FYNNEI. CDR3 length: 11 amino acids. V was pared by 5 bases and J by 16 bases, with 7 bases of the junction left unmatched. The CDR3 loop reads CASSLDRVEFF. In DNA, the CDR3 is TGTGCCAGCAGTTTGGACAGGGTGGAATTCTTC.

J is TRBJ1-3 and V is TRBV4-3; D not resolved. V was pared by 1 base and J by 4 bases, with 5 bases between. Germline-derived CDR1 and CDR2 are LGHNA and YSLEER. This CDR3 comprises 13 residues. Written as DNA, the CDR3 is TGCGCCAGCAGCCAAGCTCCCGGAAACACCATATATTTT. Its translation: CASSQAPGNTIYF.

The V gene is TRBV30, the J gene TRBJ1-2; no firm D call. The CDR3 length is 13 residues. Germline-derived CDR1 and CDR2 are GTSNPN and SVGIG (reference sequence). V was trimmed by 0 bases and J by 5 bases, leaving 10 bases between them. The CDR3 sequence: CAWSVKGYYGYTF. CDR3 bases: TGTGCCTGGAGTGTAAAGGGATATTATGGCTACACCTTC.

The chain links TRBV19 to TRBJ1-2, with D hard to call. This CDR3 has 14 residues. Trimming cost V 2 bases and J 9 bases, with 16 bases left between them. The germline gives CDR1 LNHDA, CDR2 SQIVND (reference sequence). CDR3 sequence reads: CASSITPHHPSYTF. The CDR3 DNA reads as TGTGCCAGTAGTATAACCCCTCACCACCCTAGCTACACCTTC.

The rearrangement links TRBV7-3 to TRBJ1-3, with 9 bases identical to TRBD1. J gave up 2 bases and V 4 bases, and 3 bases lay outside the gene matches. This CDR3 region has 15 residues. The V gene's germline CDR1 is SGHTA and CDR2 FQGTGA. The CDR3 here is CASSSTGGTGNTIYF. CDR3 in DNA: TGTGCCAGCAGCTCCACAGGGGGCACTGGAAACACCATATATTTT.